This entry lists 28 T cell receptor beta chains sequenced from one sample in a study of CD8+ T cells in alopecia areata. RNA, once extracted, was reverse transcribed into cDNA for use as the sequencing template. Only in-frame clones appear in the TCRdb table, and some are missing; sequencing was by immunoSEQ multiplex PCR. The profile shows approximately 150,000 clones, about 70% of them singletons. The sequencing used CD8+ T cells sorted from blood, collected at week 0. These receptors all stem from a human donor with alopecia areata.

This clone was detected a few times. The J gene is TRBJ2-1, the V gene TRBV29-1; TRBD1 matches at 10 bases. The junction had 7 bases not matched to a gene; V was cut back by 3 bases and J by 2 bases. CDR3 size: 16 residues. Germline V lookup: CDR1 SQVTM, CDR2 ANQGSEA. In DNA, the CDR3 is TGCAGCGTTGATTCCTCCGGGACAGGGGCCTACAATGAGCAGTTCTTC. Protein sequence: CSVDSSGTGAYNEQFF.

The rearrangement links TRBV6-5 to TRBJ2-3, with D uncertain. The germline V gene encodes CDR1 MNHEY and CDR2 SVGAGI. This CDR3 spans 14 amino acids. V dropped 4 bases and J dropped 2 bases, with 10 bases sitting between them. The CDR3 DNA follows: TGTGCCAGCAGTTTTTCGGGCCCCACAGATACGCAGTATTTT. This sequence encodes CASSFSGPTDTQYF.

V is TRBV6-5 and J is TRBJ2-7; D not certain. The CDR3 totals 14 residues. In germline, CDR1 is MNHEY, CDR2 SVGAGI. The V end was cut by 0 bases, the J end by 5 bases, with 11 bases between. The CDR3 sequence is CASSYSPGPDEQYF. CDR3 sequence (DNA): TGTGCCAGCAGTTACTCCCCTGGACCGGACGAGCAGTACTTC.

In its sample, this clone was seen a few times. V and J are TRBV2 and TRBJ1-1; D remains ambiguous. The V gene's germline CDR1 is SNHLY and CDR2 FYNNEI. The CDR3 is made up of 16 amino acids. V lost 6 bases, J lost 0 bases, and 17 bases lay in between. CDR3 region: CASRENLQPLNTEAFF. CDR3 nucleotide sequence: TGTGCCAGCAGGGAGAACTTACAGCCTCTGAACACTGAAGCTTTCTTT.

The V gene is TRBV20-1, the J gene TRBJ1-1; D unclear. CDR1 and CDR2 (germline): DFQATT, SNEGSKA (reference sequence). The CDR3 has 10 residues. Between the trimmed V and J ends, which lost 3 bases and 11 bases, there was a span of 10 bases. The CDR3: CSARKGWAFF. DNA for the CDR3: TGCAGTGCTAGGAAGGGTTGGGCTTTCTTT.

The V and J genes are TRBV11-2 and TRBJ2-3; D call uncertain. The CDR3 has 13 residues. Germline CDR1 is SGHAT and CDR2 is FQNNGV. Trimming cost V 7 bases and J 4 bases, with 12 bases left between them. This CDR3 reads CASIPTGSDTQYF. CDR3 bases: TGTGCCAGCATCCCTACTGGGTCAGATACGCAGTATTTT.

The chain links TRBV29-1 to TRBJ2-1; 11 bases align to TRBD1. J gave up 3 bases and V 6 bases, and 7 bases lay outside the gene matches. CDR1 is SQVTM, CDR2 ANQGSEA, per germline. This CDR3 comprises 15 residues. The CDR3, as DNA: TGCAGCGTGAGATGGACAGGGGGCTTCTACAATGAGCAGTTCTTC. The encoded protein is CSVRWTGGFYNEQFF.

This clone turned up a few times. The chain has TRBV27 and TRBJ2-5; D is possibly TRBD2 (6 bases). Germline V gives CDR1 MNHEY, CDR2 SMNVEV (reference sequence). This CDR3 has 17 amino acids. V was shortened by 4 bases and J by 3 bases, with 21 bases between the two germline ends. The CDR3 loop is CASSSGTPRLTEETQYF. The DNA for the CDR3 is TGTGCCAGCAGTTCCGGGACTCCTAGATTAACTGAAGAGACCCAGTACTTC.

The V gene is TRBV9, the J gene TRBJ2-7, with TRBD1 as a possible D gene (5 bases). The CDR3 length is 14 residues. Deletions cut 0 bases from V and 2 bases from J, with 9 bases between. From germline, CDR1 is SGDLS and CDR2 YYNGEE. This CDR3 reads CASSVGQRPYEQYF. The CDR3 nucleotides read TGTGCCAGCAGCGTAGGACAGCGCCCCTACGAGCAGTACTTC.

This chain links TRBV27 with TRBJ1-5; D not certain. Trimming took 6 bases from V and 6 from J, leaving 15 bases between them. The CDR3 runs to 14 residues. The V gene's germline CDR1 is MNHEY and CDR2 SMNVEV (reference sequence). The CDR3 bases are TGTGCCAGCAGGGGTAAGGGAGGGCTTCAGCCCCAGCATTTT. Amino acid sequence: CASRGKGGLQPQHF.

This sequence joins TRBV28 and TRBJ1-2; D is unclear. From germline, CDR1 is MDHEN and CDR2 SYDVKM. This CDR3 region has 14 residues. V was clipped by 4 bases and J by 4 bases, with 13 bases between them. The CDR3 sequence is CASSWTPSSYGYTF. Written as DNA, the CDR3 is TGTGCCAGCAGTTGGACCCCATCATCCTATGGCTACACCTTC.

CDR3 coding DNA: TGTGCCTGGGGAACCCGGACTTGGGACACTGAAGCTTTCTTT. Translation gives CAWGTRTWDTEAFF. This chain connects TRBV30 to TRBJ1-1, with unresolved D. V was trimmed by 5 bases and J by 3 bases, leaving 16 bases between them. The CDR3 runs 14 residues. The germline V gene has CDR1 GTSNPN and CDR2 SVGIG (reference sequence).

The chain has TRBV29-1 and TRBJ2-7; a weak D match, TRBD2 (5 bases). The germline V and J ends were trimmed by 4 bases and 5 bases, with 12 bases remaining between them. Germline V gene lookup returns CDR1 SQVTM and CDR2 ANQGSEA. There are 12 residues in the CDR3. The DNA of the CDR3 is TGCAGCGTTGTTGGTTCCGGGGACGAGCAGTACTTC. Translation: CSVVGSGDEQYF.

The chain couples TRBV6-1 to TRBJ2-7; D is perhaps TRBD2 (5 bases). The CDR3 sequence is 11 residues long. The V end was cut by 6 bases, the J end by 5 bases, with 8 bases between. Germline V gives CDR1 MNHNS, CDR2 SASEGT. The CDR3: CASREAHEQYF. Written as DNA, the CDR3 is TGTGCCAGCAGGGAGGCCCACGAGCAGTACTTC.

The chain combines TRBV5-1 with TRBJ2-3, with a possible D match to TRBD1 (5 bases). The V gene lost 5 bases and the J gene lost 3 bases, with 13 bases spanning the gap. CDR3 size: 14 residues. The germline CDR1 and CDR2 sequences are SGHRS and YFSETQ. CDR3 in DNA: TGCGCCAGCAGGACGGACACAGGTACAGATACGCAGTATTTT. Protein sequence: CASRTDTGTDTQYF.

The CDR3 DNA follows: TGCAGCGTTGAAAATGGGCTCCCAGGGACCCAGTACTTC. It yields the protein CSVENGLPGTQYF. The rearrangement uses TRBV29-1 and TRBJ2-5; D not certain. Trimming stripped 2 bases from V and 7 bases from J, with 14 bases between. Per the germline V gene, CDR1 is SQVTM and CDR2 is ANQGSEA. This CDR3 is 13 amino acids long.

The V call is TRBV10-2, the J call TRBJ2-3, with 7 positions matching TRBD2. This CDR3 region has 14 residues. V lost 5 bases to trimming and J lost 6 bases; unmatched junction nucleotides: 8. In germline, CDR1 is WSHSY, CDR2 SAAADI. As DNA, the CDR3 is TGCGCCAGCAGTCCCTCGACTAGCTTTGATACGCAGTATTTT. Its protein is CASSPSTSFDTQYF.

The chain carries TRBV27 and TRBJ2-5; tentatively, D is TRBD2 (6 bases). V shed 6 bases and J shed 1 base, with 15 bases lying between them. The germline V gene encodes CDR1 MNHEY and CDR2 SMNVEV (reference sequence). CDR3 length equals 15 residues. The CDR3, as DNA: TGTGCCAGCAGGGGACTTCGTCCCCCCCAAGAGACCCAGTACTTC. Residues: CASRGLRPPQETQYF.

The CDR3 loop is CASSLYGDQRFGYTF. CDR3 nucleotide sequence: TGTGCCAGCAGTTTATATGGGGATCAGAGATTTGGCTACACCTTC. This sequence joins TRBV27 and TRBJ1-2; D is uncertain. The germline V and J ends were trimmed by 1 base and 7 bases, with 16 bases remaining between them. CDR1 is MNHEY, CDR2 SMNVEV, per germline (reference sequence). The CDR3 sequence is 15 residues long.

The V gene is TRBV2, the J gene TRBJ1-4, with a weak D call TRBD1 (6 bases). CDR1 and CDR2 (germline): SNHLY, FYNNEI. Trimming pared 7 bases from V and 7 bases from J, leaving 19 bases between. This CDR3 spans 15 amino acids. The DNA of the CDR3 is TGTGCCAGCACTCTGGGACACCCTTTTATTGAAAAACTGTTTTTT. Translating it yields CASTLGHPFIEKLFF.

This rearrangement joins TRBV15 to TRBJ1-4; 8 nucleotides agree with TRBD1. Germline CDR1 and CDR2: LNHNV and YYDKDF (reference sequence). The CDR3 is 14 amino acids. The V segment lost 5 bases and the J segment 8 bases; nucleotides outside the gene matches: 7. The chain's CDR3 is CATSATGGLEKLFF. The DNA for the CDR3 is TGTGCCACCAGCGCAACAGGGGGTTTAGAAAAACTGTTTTTT.

V is TRBV27 and J is TRBJ2-1; D may be TRBD2 (5 bases). CDR3 size: 14 residues. The V gene's germline CDR1 is MNHEY and CDR2 SMNVEV (reference sequence). Between the trimmed V and J ends, which lost 0 bases and 8 bases, there was a span of 11 bases. CDR3 protein: CASSLSAGNHEQFF. The CDR3, as DNA: TGTGCCAGCAGTTTATCGGCGGGTAACCATGAGCAGTTCTTC.

The rearrangement links TRBV6-6 to TRBJ2-5, with a possible D match to TRBD1 (5 bases). Trimming cost V 6 bases and J 1 base, with 9 bases left between them. The CDR3 loop spans 13 amino acids. Germline loops: CDR1 MNHNY, CDR2 SVGAGI (reference sequence). CDR3 sequence: CASRTEPQETQYF. The DNA of the CDR3 is TGTGCCAGCAGGACAGAGCCCCAAGAGACCCAGTACTTC.

This clone was picked up a small number of times. This sequence joins TRBV9 and TRBJ2-1, with D uncertain. Germline V gene lookup returns CDR1 SGDLS and CDR2 YYNGEE. V gave up 0 bases and J gave up 0 bases, with 10 bases separating them. The CDR3 consists of 16 residues. CDR3 loop: CASSVGSIGSYNEQFF. In DNA form, the CDR3 reads TGTGCCAGCAGCGTAGGATCTATCGGCTCCTACAATGAGCAGTTCTTC.

This clone was seen only a few times. The chain links TRBV6-5 to TRBJ1-1; 8 bases map to TRBD1. The CDR3 loop spans 14 amino acids. Trimming removed 5 bases from V and 6 bases from J; junction bases left unmatched: 8. Germline V gives CDR1 MNHEY, CDR2 SVGAGI. This chain's CDR3 is CASSTYRGAPEAFF. The CDR3 nucleotides read TGTGCCAGCAGTACTTACAGGGGGGCGCCTGAAGCTTTCTTT.

This clone was seen only a few times. The chain combines TRBV29-1 with TRBJ2-7; weak D call: TRBD2 (5 bases). V was clipped by 3 bases and J by 6 bases, with 18 bases between them. Germline V gene data show CDR1 as SQVTM and CDR2 as ANQGSEA. The CDR3 totals 14 residues. The CDR3 DNA reads TGCAGCGTTGAGCCATTGGCGGGTCGGGCCGAGCAGTACTTC. Amino acids: CSVEPLAGRAEQYF.

The chain joins TRBV5-6 to TRBJ2-3; D unresolved. Germline assignment: CDR1 SGHDT and CDR2 YYEEEE. The CDR3 runs to 12 residues. Trimming took 5 bases from V and 6 from J, leaving 10 bases between them. The CDR3 bases are TGTGCCAGCAGTTCCCTGGCCGATACGCAGTATTTT. Its translation is CASSSLADTQYF.

In DNA, the CDR3 is TGTGCCAGCAGCAAAGGTGTGGGACCTGGTGAGACCCAGTACTTC. Amino acids: CASSKGVGPGETQYF. The chain has TRBV7-8 and TRBJ2-5, with D perhaps being TRBD1 or TRBD2 (5 bases each). Trimming left V 5 bases short and J 5 bases short, with 18 bases between. From germline, CDR1 is SGHVS and CDR2 FQNEAQ. CDR3 length: 15 amino acids.